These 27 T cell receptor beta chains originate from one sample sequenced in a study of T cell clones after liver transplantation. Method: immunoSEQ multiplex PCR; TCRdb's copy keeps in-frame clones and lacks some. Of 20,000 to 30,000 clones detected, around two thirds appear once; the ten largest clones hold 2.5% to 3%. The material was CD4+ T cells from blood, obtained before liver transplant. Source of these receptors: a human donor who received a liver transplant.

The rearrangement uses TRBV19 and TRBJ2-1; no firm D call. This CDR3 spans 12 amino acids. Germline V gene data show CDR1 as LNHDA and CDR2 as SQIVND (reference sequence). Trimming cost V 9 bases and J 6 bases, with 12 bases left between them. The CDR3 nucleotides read TGTGCCAGCTTGGGGTATGGCAATGAGCAGTTCTTC. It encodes CASLGYGNEQFF.

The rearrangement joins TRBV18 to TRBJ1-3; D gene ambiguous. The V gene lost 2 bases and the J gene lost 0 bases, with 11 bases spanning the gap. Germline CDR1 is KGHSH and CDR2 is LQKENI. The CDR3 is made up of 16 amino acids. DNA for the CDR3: TGTGCCAGCTCACCAGCAGGACCATTCTCTGGAAACACCATATATTTT. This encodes CASSPAGPFSGNTIYF. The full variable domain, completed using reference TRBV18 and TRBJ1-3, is NAGVMQNPRHLVRRRGQEARLRCSPMKGHSHVYWYRQLPEEGLKFMVYLQKENIIDESGMPKERFSAEFPKEGPSILRIQQVVRGDSAAYFCASSPAGPFSGNTIYFGEGSWLTVV.

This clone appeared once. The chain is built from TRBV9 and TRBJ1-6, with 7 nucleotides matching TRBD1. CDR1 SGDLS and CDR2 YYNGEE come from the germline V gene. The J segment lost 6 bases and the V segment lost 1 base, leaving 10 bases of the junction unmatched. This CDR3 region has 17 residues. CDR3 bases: TGTGCCAGCAGCGTACTATCCGGGACAGCTACTAATTCACCCCTCCACTTT. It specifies CASSVLSGTATNSPLHF.

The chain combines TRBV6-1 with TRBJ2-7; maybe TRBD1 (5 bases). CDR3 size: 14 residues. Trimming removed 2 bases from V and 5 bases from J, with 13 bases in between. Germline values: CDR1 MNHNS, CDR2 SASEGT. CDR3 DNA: TGTGCCAGCAGTGAACGTCGCAGGGCGGACGAGCAGTACTTC. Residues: CASSERRRADEQYF.

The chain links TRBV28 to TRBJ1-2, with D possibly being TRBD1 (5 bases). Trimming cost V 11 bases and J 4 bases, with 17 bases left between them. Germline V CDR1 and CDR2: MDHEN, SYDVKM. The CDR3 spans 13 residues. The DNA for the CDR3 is TGTGCCGCCGCGACAGCGACGGCCTATGGCTACACCTTC. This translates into CAAATATAYGYTF.

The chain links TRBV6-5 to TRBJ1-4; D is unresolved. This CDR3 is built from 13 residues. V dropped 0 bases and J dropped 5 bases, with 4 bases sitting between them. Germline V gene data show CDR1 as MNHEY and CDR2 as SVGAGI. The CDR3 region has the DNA TGTGCCAGCAGTTACTCGGTCAATGAAAAACTGTTTTTT. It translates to CASSYSVNEKLFF.

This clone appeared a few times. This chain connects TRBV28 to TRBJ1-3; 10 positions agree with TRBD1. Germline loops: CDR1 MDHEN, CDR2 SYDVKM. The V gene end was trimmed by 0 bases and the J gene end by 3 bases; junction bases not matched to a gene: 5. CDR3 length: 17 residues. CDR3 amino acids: CASSLWTGTGVGNTIYF. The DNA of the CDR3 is TGTGCCAGCAGTTTATGGACCGGGACAGGGGTTGGAAACACCATATATTTT.

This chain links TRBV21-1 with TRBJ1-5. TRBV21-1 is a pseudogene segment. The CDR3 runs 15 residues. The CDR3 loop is CASTQKRSFIQPQHF. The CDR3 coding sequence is TGTGCCAGCACCCAAAAGCGGTCTTTCATTCAGCCCCAGCATTTT.

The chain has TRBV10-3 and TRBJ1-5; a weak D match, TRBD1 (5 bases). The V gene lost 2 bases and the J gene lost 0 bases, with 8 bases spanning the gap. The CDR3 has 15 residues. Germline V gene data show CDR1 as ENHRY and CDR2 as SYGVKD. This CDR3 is CAISEGQYSNQPQHF. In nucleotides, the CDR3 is TGTGCCATCAGTGAGGGACAATATAGCAATCAGCCCCAGCATTTT.

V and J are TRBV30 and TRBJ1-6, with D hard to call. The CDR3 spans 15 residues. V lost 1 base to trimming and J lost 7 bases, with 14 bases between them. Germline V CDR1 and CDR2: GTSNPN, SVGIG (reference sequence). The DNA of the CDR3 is TGTGCCTGGAGTGCCCCAGGTCCGGGAAATTCACCCCTCCACTTT. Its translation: CAWSAPGPGNSPLHF.

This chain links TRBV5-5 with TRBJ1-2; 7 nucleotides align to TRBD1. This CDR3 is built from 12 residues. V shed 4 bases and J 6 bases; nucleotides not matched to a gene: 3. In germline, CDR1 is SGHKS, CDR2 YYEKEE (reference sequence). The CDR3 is CASSLDRDGYTF. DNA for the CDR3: TGTGCCAGCAGCCTTGACAGGGATGGCTACACCTTC.

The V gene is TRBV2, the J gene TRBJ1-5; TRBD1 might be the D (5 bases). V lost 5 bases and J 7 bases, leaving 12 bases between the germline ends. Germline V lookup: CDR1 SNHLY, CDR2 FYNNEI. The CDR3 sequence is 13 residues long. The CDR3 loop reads CASSQGTRQPQHF. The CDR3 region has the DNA TGTGCCAGCAGTCAAGGGACCAGGCAGCCCCAGCATTTT.

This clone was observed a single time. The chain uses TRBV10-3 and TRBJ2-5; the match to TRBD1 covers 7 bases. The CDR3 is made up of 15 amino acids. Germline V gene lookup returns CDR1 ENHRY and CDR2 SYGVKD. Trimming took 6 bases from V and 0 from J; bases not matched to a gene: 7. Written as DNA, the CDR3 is TGTGCCATCAGCTACAAACAGGGGAACCAAGAGACCCAGTACTTC. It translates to CAISYKQGNQETQYF.

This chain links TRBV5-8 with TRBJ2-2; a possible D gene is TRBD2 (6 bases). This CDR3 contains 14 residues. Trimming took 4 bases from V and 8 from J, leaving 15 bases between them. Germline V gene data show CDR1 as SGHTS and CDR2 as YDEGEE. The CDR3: CASSPGLLGGELFF. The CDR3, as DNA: TGTGCCAGCAGCCCGGGACTCCTGGGGGGGGAGCTGTTTTTT.

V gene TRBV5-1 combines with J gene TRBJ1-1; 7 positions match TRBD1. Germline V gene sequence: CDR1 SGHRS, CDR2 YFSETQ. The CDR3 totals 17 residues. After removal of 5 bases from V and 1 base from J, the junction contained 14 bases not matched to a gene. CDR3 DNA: TGCGCCAGCAGGTTTGGAGGGGGCGTTGGAAAGAACACTGAAGCTTTCTTT. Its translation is CASRFGGGVGKNTEAFF. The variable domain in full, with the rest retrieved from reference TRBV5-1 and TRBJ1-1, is KAGVTQTPRYLIKTRGQQVTLSCSPISGHRSVSWYQQTPGQGLQFLFEYFSETQRNKGNFPGRFSGRQFSNSRSEMNVSTLELGDSALYLCASRFGGGVGKNTEAFFGQGTRLTVV.

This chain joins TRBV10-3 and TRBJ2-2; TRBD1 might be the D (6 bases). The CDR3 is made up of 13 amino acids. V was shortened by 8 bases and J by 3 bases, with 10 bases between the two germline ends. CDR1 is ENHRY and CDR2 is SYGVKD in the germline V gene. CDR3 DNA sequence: TGTGCCATCGGGGGCAGCGACACCGGGGAGCTGTTTTTT. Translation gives CAIGGSDTGELFF.

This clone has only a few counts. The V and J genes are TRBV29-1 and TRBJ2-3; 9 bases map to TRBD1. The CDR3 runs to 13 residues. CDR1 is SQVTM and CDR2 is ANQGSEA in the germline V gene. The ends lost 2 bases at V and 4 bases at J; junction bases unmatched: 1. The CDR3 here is CSVERQGADTQYF. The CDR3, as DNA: TGCAGCGTTGAACGACAGGGGGCAGATACGCAGTATTTT.

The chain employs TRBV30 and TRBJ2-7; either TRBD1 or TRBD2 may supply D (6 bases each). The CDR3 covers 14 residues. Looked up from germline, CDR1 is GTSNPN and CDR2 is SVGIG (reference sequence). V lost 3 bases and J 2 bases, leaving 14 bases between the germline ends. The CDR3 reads CAWRAKGGTYEQYF. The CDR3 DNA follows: TGTGCCTGGAGGGCAAAGGGGGGAACCTACGAGCAGTACTTC.

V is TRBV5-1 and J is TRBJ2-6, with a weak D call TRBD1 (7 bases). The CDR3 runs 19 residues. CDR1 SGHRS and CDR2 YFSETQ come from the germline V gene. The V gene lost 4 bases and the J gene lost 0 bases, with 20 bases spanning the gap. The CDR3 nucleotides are TGCGCCAGCAGCCCGGAAGCCCAGGGGGGAATCTCTGGGGCCAACGTCCTGACTTTC. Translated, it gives CASSPEAQGGISGANVLTF.

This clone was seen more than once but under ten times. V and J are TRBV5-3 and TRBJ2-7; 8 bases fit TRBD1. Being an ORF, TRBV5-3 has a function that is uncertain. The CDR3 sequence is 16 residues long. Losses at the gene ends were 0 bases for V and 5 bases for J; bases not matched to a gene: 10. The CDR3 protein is CARSLVISRGQDEQYV. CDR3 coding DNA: TGTGCCAGAAGCTTGGTAATCTCCAGGGGGCAGGACGAGCAGTACGTC.

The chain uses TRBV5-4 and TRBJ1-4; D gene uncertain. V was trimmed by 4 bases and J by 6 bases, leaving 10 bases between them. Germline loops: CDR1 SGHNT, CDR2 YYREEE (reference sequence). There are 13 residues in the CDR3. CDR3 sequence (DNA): TGTGCCAGCAGCACGGGCCGAGATGAAAAACTGTTTTTT. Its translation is CASSTGRDEKLFF. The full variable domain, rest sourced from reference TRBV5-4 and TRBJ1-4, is ETGVTQSPTHLIKTRGQQVTLRCSSQSGHNTVSWYQQALGQGPQFIFQYYREEENGRGNFPPRFSGLQFPNYSSELNVNALELDDSALYLCASSTGRDEKLFFGSGTQLSVL.

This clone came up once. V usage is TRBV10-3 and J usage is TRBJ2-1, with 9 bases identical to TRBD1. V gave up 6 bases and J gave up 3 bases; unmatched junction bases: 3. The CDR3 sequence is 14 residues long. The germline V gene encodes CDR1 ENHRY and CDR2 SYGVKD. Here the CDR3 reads CAIRPGQGYNEQFF. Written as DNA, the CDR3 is TGTGCCATCAGGCCGGGACAGGGCTACAATGAGCAGTTCTTC.

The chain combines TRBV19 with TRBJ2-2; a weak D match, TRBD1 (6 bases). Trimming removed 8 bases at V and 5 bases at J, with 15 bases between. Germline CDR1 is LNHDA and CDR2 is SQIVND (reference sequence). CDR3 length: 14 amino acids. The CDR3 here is CASGSGGRTGELFF. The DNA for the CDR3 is TGTGCCAGTGGTTCTGGGGGCAGGACCGGGGAGCTGTTTTTT.

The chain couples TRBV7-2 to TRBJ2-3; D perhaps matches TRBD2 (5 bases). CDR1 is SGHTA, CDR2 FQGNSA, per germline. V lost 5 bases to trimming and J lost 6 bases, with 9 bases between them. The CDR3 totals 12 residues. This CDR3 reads CASSPSGDTQYF. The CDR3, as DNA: TGTGCCAGCAGCCCGTCGGGGGATACGCAGTATTTT.

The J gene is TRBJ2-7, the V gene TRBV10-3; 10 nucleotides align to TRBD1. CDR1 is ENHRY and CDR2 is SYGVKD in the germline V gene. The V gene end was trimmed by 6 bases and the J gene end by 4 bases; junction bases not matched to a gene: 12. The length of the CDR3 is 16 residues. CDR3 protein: CAISDQAGQGNYEQYF. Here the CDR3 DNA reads TGTGCCATCAGCGACCAAGCGGGACAGGGGAATTACGAGCAGTACTTC.

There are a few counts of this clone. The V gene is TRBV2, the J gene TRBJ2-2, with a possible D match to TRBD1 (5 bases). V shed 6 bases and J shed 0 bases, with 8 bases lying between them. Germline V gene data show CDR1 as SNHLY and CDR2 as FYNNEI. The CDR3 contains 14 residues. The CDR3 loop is CASRQVSNTGELFF. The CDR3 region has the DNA TGTGCCAGCAGACAGGTCTCGAACACCGGGGAGCTGTTTTTT.

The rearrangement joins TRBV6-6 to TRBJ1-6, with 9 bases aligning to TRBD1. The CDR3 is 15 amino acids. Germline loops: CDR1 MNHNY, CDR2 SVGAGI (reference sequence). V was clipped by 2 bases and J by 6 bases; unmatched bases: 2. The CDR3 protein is CASSYKGQGNSPLHF. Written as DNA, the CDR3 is TGTGCCAGCAGTTACAAGGGACAGGGTAATTCACCCCTCCACTTT.